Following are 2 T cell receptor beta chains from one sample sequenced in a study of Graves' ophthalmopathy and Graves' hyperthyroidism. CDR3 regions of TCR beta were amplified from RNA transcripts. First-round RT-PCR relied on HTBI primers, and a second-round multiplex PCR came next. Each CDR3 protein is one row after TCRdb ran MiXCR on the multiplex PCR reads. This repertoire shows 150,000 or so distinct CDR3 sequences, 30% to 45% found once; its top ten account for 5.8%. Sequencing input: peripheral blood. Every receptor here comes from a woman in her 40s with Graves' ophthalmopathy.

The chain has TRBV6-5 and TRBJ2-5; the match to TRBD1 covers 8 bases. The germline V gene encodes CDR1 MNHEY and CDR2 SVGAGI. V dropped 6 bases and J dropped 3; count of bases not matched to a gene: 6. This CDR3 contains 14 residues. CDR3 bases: TGTGCCAGCAGCTACCAACAGGGGGAAGAGACCCAGTACTTC. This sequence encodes CASSYQQGEETQYF.

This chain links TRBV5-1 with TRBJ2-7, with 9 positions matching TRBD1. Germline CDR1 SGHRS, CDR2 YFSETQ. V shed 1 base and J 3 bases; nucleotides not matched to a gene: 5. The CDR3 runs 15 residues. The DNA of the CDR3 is TGCGCCAGCAGCTTGTCGGGACAGGGCTACTACGAGCAGTACTTC. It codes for CASSLSGQGYYEQYF.